This note documents a single T cell receptor beta chain sequence. This CDR3 has 16 amino acids. The V end was cut by 3 bases, the J end by 0 bases, with 15 bases between. CDR1 is SGDLS and CDR2 is YYNGEE in the germline V gene. Method: immunoSEQ multiplex PCR; TCRdb's copy keeps in-frame clones and lacks some. This table holds about 820,000 clones, 80% to 95% found once. This specimen belongs to a study of shared clonotypes between healthy human individuals. CD45RO-negative, CCR7-selected cells formed the naive CD8 fraction, which excluded terminally differentiated effector memory CD45RA+ cells. The sequence was obtained from a man aged 25 to 45 in good health. The chain combines TRBV9 with TRBJ1-1; D ambiguous. Sequencing was done on a sample of naive CD8+ T cells sorted from blood. CDR3 DNA: TGTGCCAGCAGCGGAAAATCAGGAACCATGAACACTGAAGCTTTCTTT. As protein: CASSGKSGTMNTEAFF.